One T cell receptor beta chain is described in this entry. These data belong to a study of blood T cell repertoires in COVID-19. Study-wide background: Acute and convalescent COVID-19 specimens originated in the United States, Italy and Spain. In each case, the material was cDNA or gDNA derived from T cells, B-cell-depleted T cells, or PBMCs.

V was pared by 6 bases and J by 11 bases, with 16 bases between. The V gene's germline CDR1 is MDHEN and CDR2 SYDVKM. CDR3 size: 12 residues. As handled by the study authors: The assay estimated nucleated cells by amplifying reference gene primers. TCRdb's table, derived via immunoSEQ multiplex PCR, lists solely in-frame clones and lacks some. V and J calls and clone size follow that table, whereas D and trimming were derived from the DNA. The sample lists about 140,000 clones, less than 90% occurring once. Participants, 18 to 89 years old, spanned approximately 26 US areas. Sequenced sample: PBMCs or T cells enriched from blood (not recorded which). The chain has TRBV28 and TRBJ1-1; tentative D call: TRBD1 (6 bases). The receptor was derived from a man in his forties or fifties with acute COVID-19. The CDR3 loop reads CASRSGTPGAFF. The DNA for the CDR3 is TGTGCCAGCAGATCCGGGACACCGGGGGCTTTCTTT.